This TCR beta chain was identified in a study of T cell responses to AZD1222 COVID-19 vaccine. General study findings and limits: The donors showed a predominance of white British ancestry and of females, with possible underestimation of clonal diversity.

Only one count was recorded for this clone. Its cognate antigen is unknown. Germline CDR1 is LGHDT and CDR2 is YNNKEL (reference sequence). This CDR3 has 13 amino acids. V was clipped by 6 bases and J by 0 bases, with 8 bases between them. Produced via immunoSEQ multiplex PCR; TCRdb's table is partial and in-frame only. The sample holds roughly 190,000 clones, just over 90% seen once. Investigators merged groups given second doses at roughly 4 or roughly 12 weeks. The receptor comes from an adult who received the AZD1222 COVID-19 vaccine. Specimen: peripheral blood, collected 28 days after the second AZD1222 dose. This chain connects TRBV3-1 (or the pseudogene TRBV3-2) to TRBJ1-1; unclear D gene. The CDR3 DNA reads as TGTGCCAGCAGACACACCGTGAACACTGAAGCTTTCTTT. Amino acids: CASRHTVNTEAFF.